These 20 T cell receptor beta chains share one sample of origin, sequenced in a study of beta chain features in type 1 diabetes. These receptors lack a known antigen. Whole-study findings and limits: TCRB CDR3s from Type 1 diabetes patients were moderately but significantly shorter in all four CD4+ subsets.

Isolated RNA was reverse transcribed in full, so expressed TCRB transcripts were sequenced. The assay was immunoSEQ multiplex PCR, and TCRdb's table has in-frame clones only and misses some. Of about 250,000 clones detected, 11% appear once; the ten largest clones hold approximately 0.015%. Specimen: naive CD4+ T cells from blood. The receptor set was obtained from a young man with type 1 diabetes.

The CDR3 loop is CASSSTRDREETQYF. CDR3 nucleotide sequence: TGCGCCAGCAGCTCAACCCGGGACAGGGAAGAGACCCAGTACTTC. The rearrangement uses TRBV4-3 and TRBJ2-5, with 9 bases identical to TRBD1. CDR3 size: 15 residues. The V gene's germline CDR1 is LGHNA and CDR2 YSLEER. The trim removed 5 bases at V and 3 bases at J, leaving 7 bases unmatched.

This clone was counted only a few times. The rearrangement uses TRBV10-3 and TRBJ1-2; no firm D call. The V end was cut by 8 bases, the J end by 4 bases, with 14 bases between. The CDR3 runs 13 residues. Germline V gives CDR1 ENHRY, CDR2 SYGVKD. The CDR3: CAIAALLSYGYTF. The DNA for the CDR3 is TGTGCCATCGCGGCTCTCCTTTCCTATGGCTACACCTTC.

CDR3: CATQTGPGKTQYF. In nucleotides, the CDR3 is TGTGCCACACAAACAGGGCCGGGCAAGACCCAGTACTTC. The chain carries TRBV15 and TRBJ2-5; possible D gene TRBD1, 6 bases. The CDR3 contains 13 residues. V gave up 9 bases and J gave up 6 bases, with 17 bases separating them. The V gene's germline CDR1 is LNHNV and CDR2 YYDKDF (reference sequence).

This clone was picked up a small number of times. In DNA form, the CDR3 reads TGTGCCAGCAGCTCAGGACAGCCAAATCAGCCCCAGCATTTT. This translates into CASSSGQPNQPQHF. The chain carries TRBV7-2 and TRBJ1-5; D perhaps matches TRBD1 (6 bases). Germline-derived CDR1 and CDR2 are SGHTA and FQGNSA. Trimming took 4 bases from V and 4 from J, leaving 11 bases between them. The CDR3 runs to 14 residues.

The chain is built from TRBV7-3 and TRBJ2-2; 7 nucleotides align to TRBD1. CDR3 size: 15 residues. The germline gives CDR1 SGHTA, CDR2 FQGTGA. V was clipped by 0 bases and J by 6 bases; unmatched bases: 4. The DNA of the CDR3 is TGTGCCAGCAGCTTAACGGGGACAGTAGCCGGGGAGCTGTTTTTT. It specifies CASSLTGTVAGELFF.

V gene TRBV2 combines with J gene TRBJ2-7; TRBD1 matches at 7 bases. V dropped 5 bases and J dropped 5; count of bases not matched to a gene: 9. This CDR3 region has 14 residues. Looked up from germline, CDR1 is SNHLY and CDR2 is FYNNEI. The CDR3 nucleotides are TGTGCCAGCAGTATATTCGACAGGGTACACGAGCAGTACTTC. It is translated as CASSIFDRVHEQYF.

This clone appeared a few times. V usage is TRBV5-4 and J usage is TRBJ2-5; possible D gene TRBD1, 7 bases. The CDR3 has 15 residues. Looked up from germline, CDR1 is SGHNT and CDR2 is YYREEE (reference sequence). Trimming shortened V by 0 bases and J by 2 bases, and 11 bases separated the two germline ends. The CDR3: CASSLGRGDQETQYF. CDR3 nucleotides: TGTGCCAGCAGCTTGGGCAGGGGGGATCAAGAGACCCAGTACTTC.

V gene TRBV27 combines with J gene TRBJ2-7; 8 nucleotides match TRBD1. The CDR3 is made up of 16 amino acids. V was pared by 2 bases and J by 6 bases, with 12 bases of the junction left unmatched. CDR1 MNHEY and CDR2 SMNVEV come from the germline V gene (reference sequence). As DNA, the CDR3 is TGTGCCAGCAGTTTAGGGACAGGAGCTATTGTGGGCGAGCAGTACTTC. Its translation: CASSLGTGAIVGEQYF.

The CDR3 bases are TGTGCCAGCAGTATCGACACATCCTACGAGCAGTACTTC. It encodes CASSIDTSYEQYF. V usage is TRBV2 and J usage is TRBJ2-7, with D unresolved. With 5 bases removed from V and 1 base from J, the gap between germline ends came to 9 bases. CDR3 length: 13 residues. Germline V gives CDR1 SNHLY, CDR2 FYNNEI.

This clone was counted between two and nine times. V is TRBV4-1 and J is TRBJ2-1; the D is unclear. The CDR3 is made up of 14 amino acids. Germline assignment: CDR1 MGHRA and CDR2 YSYEKL. V lost 0 bases to trimming and J lost 5 bases, with 8 bases between them. CDR3 sequence: CASSQDRTDNEQFF. The CDR3 DNA reads TGCGCCAGCAGCCAAGATAGAACCGACAATGAGCAGTTCTTC.

The chain uses TRBV28 and TRBJ2-7; 8 bases agree with TRBD1. The CDR3 sequence is 14 residues long. Germline lookup yields CDR1 MDHEN and CDR2 SYDVKM. Trimming at V came to 2 bases and at J to 2 bases, leaving 2 bases not matched to a gene. CDR3 protein: CASSLGTGTYEQYF. The CDR3 region has the DNA TGTGCCAGCAGTTTAGGGACAGGTACCTACGAGCAGTACTTC.

This clone was observed a few times. The chain joins TRBV25-1 to TRBJ1-6; 11 nucleotides agree with TRBD1. The CDR3 has 17 amino acids. Germline assignment: CDR1 MGHDK and CDR2 SYGVNS. Trimming removed 0 bases from V and 10 bases from J; junction bases left unmatched: 8. CDR3 residues: CASSEYTGQGVRSPLHF. CDR3 nucleotide sequence: TGTGCCAGCAGTGAATATACGGGACAGGGGGTAAGGTCACCCCTCCACTTT.

This clone was detected a few times. The DNA of the CDR3 is TGCAGCGTTGCCTCGACGAGCGGGGGCTACAATGAGCAGTTCTTC. Residues: CSVASTSGGYNEQFF. The chain recombines TRBV29-1 with TRBJ2-1; 8 bases map to TRBD2. CDR1 is SQVTM and CDR2 is ANQGSEA in the germline V gene. J lost 3 bases, V lost 4 bases, and 8 bases had no gene match. This CDR3 comprises 15 residues.

This clone showed up just a few times. The V gene is TRBV10-3, the J gene TRBJ1-1; no definite D call. CDR3 length: 10 amino acids. Germline V gives CDR1 ENHRY, CDR2 SYGVKD. The germline V and J ends were trimmed by 8 bases and 3 bases, with 4 bases remaining between them. For the CDR3, the DNA is TGTGCCATCGGCCACACTGAAGCTTTCTTT. Translation: CAIGHTEAFF.

The J gene is TRBJ2-3, the V gene TRBV18, with D perhaps TRBD2 (6 bases). Germline CDR1 KGHSH, CDR2 LQKENI. The V and J ends lost 2 bases and 0 bases respectively, with 12 bases between them. The CDR3 has 16 residues. The CDR3 coding sequence is TGTGCCAGCTCACCAGGGCGGGGTACTAGCACAGATACGCAGTATTTT. It codes for CASSPGRGTSTDTQYF.

This clone was observed a handful of times. The gene calls are TRBV7-9 and TRBJ1-2, with D hard to call. V was clipped by 5 bases and J by 3 bases, with 10 bases between them. The CDR3 extends over 13 amino acids. Germline CDR1 reads SEHNR; CDR2 reads FQNEAQ (reference sequence). The CDR3: CASSLDNHYGYTF. CDR3 in DNA: TGTGCCAGCAGCCTTGACAATCACTATGGCTACACCTTC. Complete variable domain (other parts from reference TRBV7-9 and TRBJ1-2): DTGVSQNPRHKITKRGQNVTFRCDPISEHNRLYWYRQTLGQGPEFLTYFQNEAQLEKSRLLSDRFSAERPKGSFSTLEIQRTEQGDSAMYLCASSLDNHYGYTFGSGTRLTVV.

This clone has only a few counts. V gene TRBV7-2 combines with J gene TRBJ2-5; D is possibly TRBD2 (5 bases). The germline CDR1 and CDR2 sequences are SGHTA and FQGNSA. CDR3 length: 16 amino acids. Trimming shortened V by 6 bases and J by 1 base, and 18 bases separated the two germline ends. This CDR3 reads CASSLVPGFSQETQYF. The CDR3 DNA is TGTGCCAGCAGTCTAGTCCCGGGGTTCTCCCAAGAGACCCAGTACTTC. Supplemented by reference TRBV7-2 and TRBJ2-5, the full variable domain reads GAGVSQSPSNKVTEKGKDVELRCDPISGHTALYWYRQSLGQGLEFLIYFQGNSAPDKSGLPSDRFSAERTGGSVSTLTIQRTQQEDSAVYLCASSLVPGFSQETQYFGPGTRLLVL.

This clone was seen only a few times. The chain carries TRBV29-1 and TRBJ1-2; 8 bases align to TRBD1. Germline CDR1 SQVTM, CDR2 ANQGSEA. Trimming took 7 bases from V and 4 from J; bases not matched to a gene: 8. This CDR3 region has 13 residues. CDR3 sequence reads: CSAETGGGYGYTF. DNA for the CDR3: TGCAGCGCCGAAACAGGGGGGGGCTATGGCTACACCTTC.

This clone was counted a few times. The chain links TRBV2 to TRBJ2-1; 9 bases agree with TRBD2. Germline CDR1 SNHLY, CDR2 FYNNEI. The V segment lost 7 bases and the J segment 1 base; nucleotides outside the gene matches: 5. This CDR3 comprises 15 residues. CDR3 nucleotides: TGTGCCAGCACAGATAGCGGGGGTTCCTACAATGAGCAGTTCTTC. Its protein product is CASTDSGGSYNEQFF.

This rearrangement joins TRBV7-9 to TRBJ2-3; D might be TRBD2 (5 bases). Germline values: CDR1 SEHNR, CDR2 FQNEAQ (reference sequence). The CDR3 consists of 13 residues. V was trimmed by 5 bases and J by 5 bases, leaving 11 bases between them. CDR3 loop: CASSRAGGDTQYF. DNA for the CDR3: TGTGCCAGCAGCCGGGCGGGTGGAGATACGCAGTATTTT.